The 12 T cell receptor beta chains given below trace back to one sample, sequenced in a study of blood T cell repertoires in COVID-19. Generated by immunoSEQ multiplex PCR, the TCRdb table keeps only in-frame clones and is missing some. The profile covers 150,000 to 190,000 clones, with roughly 72% appearing a single time and 3.7% taken by the ten largest. Input material: peripheral blood. The receptor source for this set is a woman older than 75 with acute or convalescent COVID-19.

This clone was observed at least ten times. The rearrangement joins TRBV30 to TRBJ1-5; possible D gene TRBD1, 6 bases. Trimming left V 2 bases short and J 0 bases short, with 11 bases between. This CDR3 contains 15 residues. The germline V gene encodes CDR1 GTSNPN and CDR2 SVGIG (reference sequence). This chain's CDR3 is CAWSKGTNSNQPQHF. CDR3 bases: TGTGCCTGGAGTAAGGGGACAAATAGCAATCAGCCCCAGCATTTT.

In nucleotides, the CDR3 is TGTGCCAGCAGCTCCGGGACAGTGTTCTCTGGGGCCAACGTCCTGACTTTC. This gives the protein CASSSGTVFSGANVLTF. The genes are TRBV7-9 and TRBJ2-6; 7 bases are shared with TRBD1. Losses at the gene ends were 4 bases for V and 0 bases for J; bases not matched to a gene: 6. The germline CDR1 and CDR2 sequences are SEHNR and FQNEAQ (reference sequence). CDR3 length equals 17 residues.

V usage is TRBV7-9 and J usage is TRBJ2-3, with D possibly TRBD1 on 6 matching bases. Trimming took off 4 bases at V and 0 bases at J, with 11 bases between the two ends. Looked up from germline, CDR1 is SEHNR and CDR2 is FQNEAQ (reference sequence). CDR3 size: 15 residues. The CDR3 spells CASSSQGISTDTQYF. Here the CDR3 DNA reads TGTGCCAGCAGCTCGCAGGGGATTAGCACAGATACGCAGTATTTT.

The chain has TRBV7-2 and TRBJ2-5; the D gene is possibly TRBD1 (6 bases). Per the germline V gene, CDR1 is SGHTA and CDR2 is FQGNSA. V gave up 4 bases and J gave up 6 bases, with 15 bases separating them. This CDR3 region has 14 residues. This CDR3 is CASSSQGGSKTQYF. As DNA, the CDR3 is TGTGCCAGCAGCTCACAGGGTGGATCGAAGACCCAGTACTTC.

This clone has a single count. This rearrangement joins TRBV9 to TRBJ1-4; 8 bases line up with TRBD1. Germline values: CDR1 SGDLS, CDR2 YYNGEE. Trimming at V came to 4 bases and at J to 5 bases, leaving 4 bases not matched to a gene. This CDR3 has 14 residues. In DNA form, the CDR3 reads TGTGCCAGCAGCCACGGACAGGGAAATGAAAAACTGTTTTTT. Its protein product is CASSHGQGNEKLFF.

J is TRBJ2-1 and V is TRBV30; TRBD1 matches 11 bases. The CDR3 runs to 14 residues. Trimming at V came to 3 bases and at J to 3 bases, leaving 1 base not matched to a gene. CDR1 GTSNPN and CDR2 SVGIG come from the germline V gene (reference sequence). CDR3 in DNA: TGTGCCTGGAGCGGGACAGGGGGCTACAATGAGCAGTTCTTC. Protein: CAWSGTGGYNEQFF.

This chain connects TRBV7-2 to TRBJ2-1, with TRBD2 identical over 14 bases. This CDR3 contains 16 residues. From germline, CDR1 is SGHTA and CDR2 FQGNSA. V lost 5 bases to trimming and J lost 7 bases; unmatched junction nucleotides: 7. The DNA of the CDR3 is TGTGCCAGCAGCACGACTAGCGGGGGGGCTGGGAATGAGCAGTTCTTC. This codes for CASSTTSGGAGNEQFF.

The genes are TRBV6-5 and TRBJ1-3, with D unclear. The germline V and J ends were trimmed by 2 bases and 0 bases, with 11 bases remaining between them. The CDR3 is 16 amino acids. Per germline, CDR1 MNHEY and CDR2 SVGAGI. The CDR3 DNA sequence: TGTGCCAGCAGTTACCGTAGAGGAAACTCTGGAAACACCATATATTTT. Translating gives CASSYRRGNSGNTIYF.

In its sample, this clone was seen a few times. V gene TRBV3-1 (or the pseudogene TRBV3-2) combines with J gene TRBJ2-5; 13 nucleotides match TRBD2. The J segment lost 5 bases and the V segment lost 4 bases, leaving 10 bases of the junction unmatched. Germline CDR1 reads LGHDT; CDR2 reads YNNKEL (reference sequence). The CDR3 covers 17 residues. The CDR3 here is CASSLLGTSGKGETQYF. CDR3 nucleotides: TGTGCCAGCAGCCTTCTCGGGACTAGCGGGAAGGGGGAGACCCAGTACTTC.

The J gene is TRBJ2-7, the V gene TRBV6-2 or TRBV6-3; 7 bases line up with TRBD1. The CDR3 sequence is 16 residues long. The V segment lost 6 bases and the J segment 3 bases; nucleotides outside the gene matches: 14. Germline loops: CDR1 MNHEY, CDR2 SVGEGT. The CDR3 region has the DNA TGTGCCAGCAGCCCGCCGACTTGGACAGGATACTACGAGCAGTACTTC. Protein product: CASSPPTWTGYYEQYF.

The gene calls are TRBV27 and TRBJ1-6, with TRBD1 identical over 8 bases. The length of the CDR3 is 14 residues. With 5 bases clipped from V and 11 bases from J, the junction kept 8 bases outside the gene matches. CDR1 and CDR2 from the germline V gene are MNHEY and SMNVEV (reference sequence). The CDR3 nucleotides are TGTGCCAGCAGTCTCGGGACAGGCTTAACACCCCTCCACTTT. It is translated as CASSLGTGLTPLHF.

This clone showed up just a few times. The chain recombines TRBV10-3 with TRBJ1-1; tentatively, D is TRBD1 (5 bases). The CDR3 sequence is 14 residues long. Germline values: CDR1 ENHRY, CDR2 SYGVKD. V gave up 0 bases and J gave up 5 bases, with 10 bases separating them. This CDR3 reads CAISESGGRTEAFF. CDR3 sequence (DNA): TGTGCCATCAGTGAGTCGGGGGGGAGAACTGAAGCTTTCTTT.